Given below is one TCR beta chain in context. The data were taken from a study of blood T cell repertoires in COVID-19. At the level of the study: Samples taken during acute and convalescent COVID-19 were collected in the United States, Italy and Spain. From T cells, B-cell-depleted T cells, or PBMCs came the material, which was cDNA or gDNA.

As originally analysed: From reference gene primer amplification, estimates of nucleated cell counts were derived. Only in-frame clones appear in the TCRdb table, and some are missing; sequencing was by immunoSEQ multiplex PCR. That table supplies the V and J calls and clone size; D and trimming were determined from the DNA. The sample records 60,000 to 75,000 clones, roughly 91% being singletons. The sequence was obtained from a human donor in a cohort sampled during active COVID-19. Sequencing input: peripheral blood.

Written as DNA, the CDR3 is TGCGCCAGCAGCCCCGCTTTTCGGGGTAGCAACGAGCAGTACTTC. The encoded protein is CASSPAFRGSNEQYF. The V and J genes are TRBV4-1 and TRBJ2-7; D is possibly TRBD2 (5 bases). Germline-derived CDR1 and CDR2 are MGHRA and YSYEKL. The CDR3 has 15 residues. The ends were cut back, 4 bases at V and 5 bases at J, with 18 bases in the middle.